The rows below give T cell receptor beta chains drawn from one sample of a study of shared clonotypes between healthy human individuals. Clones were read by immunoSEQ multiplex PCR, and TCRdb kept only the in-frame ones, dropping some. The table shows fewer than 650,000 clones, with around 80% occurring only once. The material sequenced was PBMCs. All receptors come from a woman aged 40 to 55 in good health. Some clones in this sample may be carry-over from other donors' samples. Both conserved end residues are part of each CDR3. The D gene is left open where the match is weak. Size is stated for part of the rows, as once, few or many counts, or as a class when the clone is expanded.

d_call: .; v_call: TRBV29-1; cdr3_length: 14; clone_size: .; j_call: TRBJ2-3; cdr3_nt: TGCAGCGTTGGGCTGGGGGGCTCCGGTGGTACGCAGTATTTT; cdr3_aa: CSVGLGGSGGTQYF
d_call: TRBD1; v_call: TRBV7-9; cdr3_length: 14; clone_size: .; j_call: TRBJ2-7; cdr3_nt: TGTGCCAGCAGCCTAGGACAGGGTCTCTACGAGCAGTACTTC; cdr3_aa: CASSLGQGLYEQYF
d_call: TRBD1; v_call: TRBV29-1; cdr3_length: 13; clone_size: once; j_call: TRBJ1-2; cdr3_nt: TGCAGCGCAGACCAGACAGGGGGCGAGGGCTACACCTTC; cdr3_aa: CSADQTGGEGYTF
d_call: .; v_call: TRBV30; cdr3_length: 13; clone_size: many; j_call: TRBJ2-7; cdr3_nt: TGTGCCTGTGGGGGCAGACTACCTGGCGAGCAGTACTTC; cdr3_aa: CACGGRLPGEQYF
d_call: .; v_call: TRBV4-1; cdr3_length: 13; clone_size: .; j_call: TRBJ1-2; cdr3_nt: TGCGCCAGCAGCCATGGCAGGGGATATGGCTACACCTTC; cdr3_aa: CASSHGRGYGYTF
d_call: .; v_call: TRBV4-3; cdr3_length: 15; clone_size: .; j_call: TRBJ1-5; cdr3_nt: TGCGCCAGCAGCCAAGATGGGTTCGCCAATCAGCCCCAGCATTTT; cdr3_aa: CASSQDGFANQPQHF
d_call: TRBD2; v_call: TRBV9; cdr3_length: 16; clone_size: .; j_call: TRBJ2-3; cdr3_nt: TGTGCCAGCAGCGTAGAACTAGCGGGAGGGTTGGATACGCAGTATTTT; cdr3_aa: CASSVELAGGLDTQYF
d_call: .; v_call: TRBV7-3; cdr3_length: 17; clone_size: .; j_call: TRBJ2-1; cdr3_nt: TGTGCCAGCAGCTTAACCGTCGGGGCTACCTCCTACAATGAGCAGTTCTTC; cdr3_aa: CASSLTVGATSYNEQFF
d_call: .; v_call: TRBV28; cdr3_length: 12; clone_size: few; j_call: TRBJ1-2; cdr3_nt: TGTGCCAGCAGTCTACCCGCCTATGGCTACACCTTC; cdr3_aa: CASSLPAYGYTF
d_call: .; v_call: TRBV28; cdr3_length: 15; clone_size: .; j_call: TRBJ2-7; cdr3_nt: TGTGCCAGCAGTTTAGTAGCAGGGGAGATCGACGAGCAGTACTTC; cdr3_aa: CASSLVAGEIDEQYF
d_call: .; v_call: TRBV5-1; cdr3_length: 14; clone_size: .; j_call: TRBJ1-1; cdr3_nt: TGCGCCAGCAGCGCCTCGGAAGCCAACACTGAAGCTTTCTTT; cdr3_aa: CASSASEANTEAFF
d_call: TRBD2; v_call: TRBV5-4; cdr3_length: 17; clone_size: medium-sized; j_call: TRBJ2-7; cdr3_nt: TGTGCCAGCAGCTTGGGTGGCGTCGGGGGGAACCCCTACGAGCAGTACTTC; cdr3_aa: CASSLGGVGGNPYEQYF
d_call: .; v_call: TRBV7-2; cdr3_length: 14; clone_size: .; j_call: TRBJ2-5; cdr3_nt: TGTGCCAGCAGCCCGGACATAGGGGGGGAGACCCAGTACTTC; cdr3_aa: CASSPDIGGETQYF
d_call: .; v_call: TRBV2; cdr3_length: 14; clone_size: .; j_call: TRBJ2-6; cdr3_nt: TGTGCCAGCAGTGACGTCTCTGGGGCCAACGTCCTGACTTTC; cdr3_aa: CASSDVSGANVLTF
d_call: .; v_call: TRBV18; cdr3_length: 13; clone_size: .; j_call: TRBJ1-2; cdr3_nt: TGTGCCAGCTCACCATCGGTTCTCTATGGCTACACCTTC; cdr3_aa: CASSPSVLYGYTF
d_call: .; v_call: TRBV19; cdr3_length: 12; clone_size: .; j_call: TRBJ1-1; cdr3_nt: TGTGCCGCAAGGGGTTGGTACACTGAAGCTTTCTTT; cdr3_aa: CAARGWYTEAFF
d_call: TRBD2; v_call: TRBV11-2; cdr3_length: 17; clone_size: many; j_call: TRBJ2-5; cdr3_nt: TGTGCCAGCAGCTTAAGAGGGGCGACTAGCGGCGGAGAGACCCAGTACTTC; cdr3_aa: CASSLRGATSGGETQYF
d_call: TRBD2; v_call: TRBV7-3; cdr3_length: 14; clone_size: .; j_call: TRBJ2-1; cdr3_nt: TGTGCCAGCAGCTTTAGCGGGAGATACAATGAGCAGTTCTTC; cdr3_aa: CASSFSGRYNEQFF